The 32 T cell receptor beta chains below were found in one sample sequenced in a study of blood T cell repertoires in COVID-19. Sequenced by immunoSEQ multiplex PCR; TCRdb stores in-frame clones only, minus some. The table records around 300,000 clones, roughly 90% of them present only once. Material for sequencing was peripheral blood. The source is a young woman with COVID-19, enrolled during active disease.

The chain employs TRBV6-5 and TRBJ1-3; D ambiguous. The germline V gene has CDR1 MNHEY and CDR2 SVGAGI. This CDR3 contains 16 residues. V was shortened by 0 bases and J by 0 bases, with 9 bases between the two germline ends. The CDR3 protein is CASSYSADYSGNTIYF. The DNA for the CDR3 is TGTGCCAGCAGTTACTCGGCGGACTACTCTGGAAACACCATATATTTT.

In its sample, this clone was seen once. CDR3 DNA: TGTGCCAGCAGCACGAACAGGGCCACCGGGGAGCTGTTTTTT. Amino acid sequence: CASSTNRATGELFF. This chain connects TRBV6-5 to TRBJ2-2; the D gene is possibly TRBD1 (6 bases). Per the germline V gene, CDR1 is MNHEY and CDR2 is SVGAGI. The CDR3 extends over 14 amino acids. Trimming stripped 6 bases from V and 4 bases from J, with 12 bases between.

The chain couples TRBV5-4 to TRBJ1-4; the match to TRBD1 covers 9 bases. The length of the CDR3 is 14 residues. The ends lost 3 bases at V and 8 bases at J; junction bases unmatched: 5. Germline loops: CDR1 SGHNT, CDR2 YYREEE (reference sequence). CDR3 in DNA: TGTGCCAGCAGCTGGACAGGGGAGGGAGAAAAACTGTTTTTT. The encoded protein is CASSWTGEGEKLFF.

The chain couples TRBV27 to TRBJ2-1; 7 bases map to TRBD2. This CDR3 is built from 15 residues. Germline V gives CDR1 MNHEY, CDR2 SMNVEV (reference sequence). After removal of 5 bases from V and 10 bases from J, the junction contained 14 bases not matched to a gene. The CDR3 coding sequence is TGTGCCAGCAGTGATCAACTAGCGAATCCTGGGGAGCAGTTCTTC. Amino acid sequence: CASSDQLANPGEQFF.

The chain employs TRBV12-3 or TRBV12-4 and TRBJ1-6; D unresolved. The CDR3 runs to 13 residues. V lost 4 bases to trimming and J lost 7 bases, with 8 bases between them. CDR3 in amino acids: CASSSVNNSPLHF. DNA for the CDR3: TGTGCCAGCAGTTCGGTGAACAATTCACCCCTCCACTTT.

As DNA, the CDR3 is TGTGCCAGTAGTTTGGGCAGGTTGAGCTCTGGGGCCAACGTCCTGACTTTC. As protein: CASSLGRLSSGANVLTF. The V call is TRBV19, the J call TRBJ2-6; no clear D gene. The ends were cut back, 5 bases at V and 0 bases at J, with 14 bases in the middle. Germline-derived CDR1 and CDR2 are LNHDA and SQIVND (reference sequence). CDR3 length equals 17 residues.

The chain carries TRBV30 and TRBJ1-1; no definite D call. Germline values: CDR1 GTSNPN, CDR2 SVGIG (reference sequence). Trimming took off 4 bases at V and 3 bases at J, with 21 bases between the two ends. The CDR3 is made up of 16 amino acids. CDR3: CAWINVYRAGYTEAFF. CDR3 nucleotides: TGTGCCTGGATAAACGTGTACCGCGCGGGCTACACTGAAGCTTTCTTT.

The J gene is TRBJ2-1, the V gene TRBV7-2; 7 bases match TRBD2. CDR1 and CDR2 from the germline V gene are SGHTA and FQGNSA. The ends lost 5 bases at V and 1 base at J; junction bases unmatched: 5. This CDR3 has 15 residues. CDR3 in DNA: TGTGCCAGCAGCCCACTAGCGCTATCCTACAATGAGCAGTTCTTC. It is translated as CASSPLALSYNEQFF.

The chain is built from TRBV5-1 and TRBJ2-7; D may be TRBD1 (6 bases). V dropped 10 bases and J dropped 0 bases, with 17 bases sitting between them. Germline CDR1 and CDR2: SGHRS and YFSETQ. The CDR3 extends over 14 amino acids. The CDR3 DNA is TGCGCCGGATATGAGGGGGAGAGCTCCTACGAGCAGTACTTC. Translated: CAGYEGESSYEQYF.

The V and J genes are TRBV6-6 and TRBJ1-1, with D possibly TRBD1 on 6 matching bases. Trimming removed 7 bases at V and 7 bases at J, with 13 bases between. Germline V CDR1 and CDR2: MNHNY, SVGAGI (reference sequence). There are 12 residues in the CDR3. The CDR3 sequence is CASKLQGDEAFF. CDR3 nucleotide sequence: TGTGCCAGCAAACTACAGGGTGATGAAGCTTTCTTT.

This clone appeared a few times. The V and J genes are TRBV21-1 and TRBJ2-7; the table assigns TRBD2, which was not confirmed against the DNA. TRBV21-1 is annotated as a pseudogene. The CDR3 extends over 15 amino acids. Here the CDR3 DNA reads TGTGCCAGCAGCAAACTAGCGGGTTCCGCCTACGAGCAGTACTTC. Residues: CASSKLAGSAYEQYF.

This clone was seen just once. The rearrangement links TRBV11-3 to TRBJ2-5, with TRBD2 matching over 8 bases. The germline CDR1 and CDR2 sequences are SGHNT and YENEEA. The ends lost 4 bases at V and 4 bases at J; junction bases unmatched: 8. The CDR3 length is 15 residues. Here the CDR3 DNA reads TGTGCCAGCAGCTGGACGGGAGGGGTAGGAGAGACCCAGTACTTC. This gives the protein CASSWTGGVGETQYF.

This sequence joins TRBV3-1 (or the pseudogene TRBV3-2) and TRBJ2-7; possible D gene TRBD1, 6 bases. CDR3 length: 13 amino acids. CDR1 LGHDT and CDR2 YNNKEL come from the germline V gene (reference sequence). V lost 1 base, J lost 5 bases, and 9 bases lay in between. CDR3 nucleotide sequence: TGTGCCAGCAGCCAAGCTGCAGGGGACGAGCAGTACTTC. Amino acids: CASSQAAGDEQYF.

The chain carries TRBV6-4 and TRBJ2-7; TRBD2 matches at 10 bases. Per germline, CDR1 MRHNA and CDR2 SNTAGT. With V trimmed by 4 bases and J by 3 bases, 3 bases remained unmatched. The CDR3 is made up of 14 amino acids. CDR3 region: CASSVLAGDYEQYF. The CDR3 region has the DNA TGTGCCAGCAGTGTCCTAGCGGGAGACTACGAGCAGTACTTC.

The CDR3 here is CASSLGTAFSYEQYF. As DNA, the CDR3 is TGTGCCAGCAGTTTGGGGACAGCGTTCTCCTACGAGCAGTACTTC. This chain connects TRBV27 to TRBJ2-7, with 7 positions matching TRBD1. This CDR3 comprises 15 residues. CDR1 and CDR2 (germline): MNHEY, SMNVEV (reference sequence). Trimming at V came to 3 bases and at J to 0 bases, leaving 5 bases not matched to a gene.

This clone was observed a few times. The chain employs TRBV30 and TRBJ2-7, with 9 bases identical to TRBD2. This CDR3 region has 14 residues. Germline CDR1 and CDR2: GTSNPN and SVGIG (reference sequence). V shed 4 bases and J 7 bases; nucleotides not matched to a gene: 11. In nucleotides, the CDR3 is TGTGCCTGGACGCGCGGGAGGGGCAATGGGGAGCAGTACTTC. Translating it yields CAWTRGRGNGEQYF.

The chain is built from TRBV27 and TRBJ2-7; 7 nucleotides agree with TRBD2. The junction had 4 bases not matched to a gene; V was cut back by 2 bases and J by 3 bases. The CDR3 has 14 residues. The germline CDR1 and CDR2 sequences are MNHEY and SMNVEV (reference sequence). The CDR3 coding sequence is TGTGCCAGCAGTTTACTAGCGGCCAACTACGAGCAGTACTTC. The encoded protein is CASSLLAANYEQYF.

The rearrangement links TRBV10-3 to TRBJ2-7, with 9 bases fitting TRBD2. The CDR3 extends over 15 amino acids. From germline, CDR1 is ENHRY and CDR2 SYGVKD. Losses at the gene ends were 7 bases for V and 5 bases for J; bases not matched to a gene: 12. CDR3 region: CAINPRAGGSDEQYF. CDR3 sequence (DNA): TGTGCCATCAACCCCCGCGCGGGAGGGTCCGACGAGCAGTACTTC.

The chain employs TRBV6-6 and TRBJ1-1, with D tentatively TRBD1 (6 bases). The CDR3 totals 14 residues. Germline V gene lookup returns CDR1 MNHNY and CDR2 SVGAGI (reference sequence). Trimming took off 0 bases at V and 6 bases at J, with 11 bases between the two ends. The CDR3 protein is CASSYSTGRAEAFF. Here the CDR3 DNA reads TGTGCCAGCAGTTACTCTACAGGGAGGGCTGAAGCTTTCTTT.

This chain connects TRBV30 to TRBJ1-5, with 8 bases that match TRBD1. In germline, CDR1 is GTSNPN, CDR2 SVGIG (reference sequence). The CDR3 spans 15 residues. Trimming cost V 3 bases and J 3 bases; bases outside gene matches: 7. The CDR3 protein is CAWSQGAITNQPQHF. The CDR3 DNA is TGTGCCTGGAGCCAGGGGGCGATTACCAATCAGCCCCAGCATTTT. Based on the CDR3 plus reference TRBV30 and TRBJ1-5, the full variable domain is SQTIHQWPATLVQPVGSPLSLECTVEGTSNPNLYWYRQAAGRGLQLLFYSVGIGQISSEVPQNLSASRPQDRQFILSSKKLLLSDSGFYLCAWSQGAITNQPQHFGDGTRLSIL.

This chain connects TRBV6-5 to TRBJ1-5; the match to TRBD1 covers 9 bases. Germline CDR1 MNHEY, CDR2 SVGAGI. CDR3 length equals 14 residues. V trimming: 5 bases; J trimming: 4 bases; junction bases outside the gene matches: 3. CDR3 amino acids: CASSRDRVNQPQHF. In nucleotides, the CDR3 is TGTGCCAGCAGTAGGGACAGGGTAAATCAGCCCCAGCATTTT.

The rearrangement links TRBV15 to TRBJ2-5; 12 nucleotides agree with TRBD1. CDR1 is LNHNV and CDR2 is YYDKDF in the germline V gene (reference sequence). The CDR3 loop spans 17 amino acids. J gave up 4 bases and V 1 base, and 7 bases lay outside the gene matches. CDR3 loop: CATSRGGTGGALETQYF. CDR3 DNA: TGTGCCACCAGCAGAGGTGGGACAGGGGGCGCTTTAGAGACCCAGTACTTC.

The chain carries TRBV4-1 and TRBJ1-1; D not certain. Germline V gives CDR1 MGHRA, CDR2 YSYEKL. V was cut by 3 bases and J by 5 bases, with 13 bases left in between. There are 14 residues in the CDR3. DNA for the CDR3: TGCGCCAGCAGCCATGATTGGAGCGTGACTGAAGCTTTCTTT. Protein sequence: CASSHDWSVTEAFF.

CDR3 bases: TGTGCCAGCAGTGGATCACAGCTAAATGAAAAACTGTTTTTT. Encoded protein: CASSGSQLNEKLFF. The chain recombines TRBV27 with TRBJ1-4; D gene uncertain. The CDR3 covers 14 residues. V gave up 5 bases and J gave up 5 bases, with 12 bases separating them. Germline V gene lookup returns CDR1 MNHEY and CDR2 SMNVEV (reference sequence).

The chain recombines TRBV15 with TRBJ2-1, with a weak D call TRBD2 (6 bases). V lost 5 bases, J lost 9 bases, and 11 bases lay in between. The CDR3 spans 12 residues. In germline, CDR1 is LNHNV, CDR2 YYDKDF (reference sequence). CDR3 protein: CATSDRLGEQFF. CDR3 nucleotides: TGTGCCACCAGCGACAGACTAGGTGAGCAGTTCTTC.

CDR3 bases: TGTGCCATGCGGGGACAGGGTGTCGACTATGGCTACACCTTC. Translation: CAMRGQGVDYGYTF. The rearrangement links TRBV10-3 to TRBJ1-2; 9 bases match TRBD1. The CDR3 loop spans 14 amino acids. The V gene end was trimmed by 9 bases and the J gene end by 3 bases; junction bases not matched to a gene: 8. Germline CDR1 is ENHRY and CDR2 is SYGVKD.

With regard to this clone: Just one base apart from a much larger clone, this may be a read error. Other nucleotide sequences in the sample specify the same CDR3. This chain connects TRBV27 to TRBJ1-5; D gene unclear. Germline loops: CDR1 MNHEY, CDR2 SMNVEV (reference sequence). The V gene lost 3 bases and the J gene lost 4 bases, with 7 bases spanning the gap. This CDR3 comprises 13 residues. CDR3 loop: CASSFGGNQPQHF. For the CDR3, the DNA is TGTGCCAGCAGTTTTGGAGGGAATCAGCCCCAGCATTTT.

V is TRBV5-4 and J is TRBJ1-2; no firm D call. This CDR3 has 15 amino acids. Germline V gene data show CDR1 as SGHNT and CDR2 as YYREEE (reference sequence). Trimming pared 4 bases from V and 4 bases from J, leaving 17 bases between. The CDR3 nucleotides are TGTGCCAGCAGCCTAGGAGGGCCTATAGGCTATGGCTACACCTTC. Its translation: CASSLGGPIGYGYTF. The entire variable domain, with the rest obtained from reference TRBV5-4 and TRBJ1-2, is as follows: ETGVTQSPTHLIKTRGQQVTLRCSSQSGHNTVSWYQQALGQGPQFIFQYYREEENGRGNFPPRFSGLQFPNYSSELNVNALELDDSALYLCASSLGGPIGYGYTFGSGTRLTVV.

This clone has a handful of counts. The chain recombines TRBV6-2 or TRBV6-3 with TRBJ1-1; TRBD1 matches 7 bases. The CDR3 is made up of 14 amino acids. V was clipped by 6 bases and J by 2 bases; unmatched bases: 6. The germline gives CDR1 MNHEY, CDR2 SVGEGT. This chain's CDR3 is CASSRDRRNTEAFF. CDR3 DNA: TGTGCCAGCAGCCGGGACAGAAGAAACACTGAAGCTTTCTTT.

The CDR3 region has the DNA TGTGCCAGCAGCTTAGGGCTGGAGACCCAGTACTTC. As protein: CASSLGLETQYF. The rearrangement links TRBV7-9 to TRBJ2-5, with D unclear. Trimming shortened V by 1 base and J by 5 bases, and 5 bases separated the two germline ends. The CDR3 is 12 amino acids. The germline V gene has CDR1 SEHNR and CDR2 FQNEAQ (reference sequence).

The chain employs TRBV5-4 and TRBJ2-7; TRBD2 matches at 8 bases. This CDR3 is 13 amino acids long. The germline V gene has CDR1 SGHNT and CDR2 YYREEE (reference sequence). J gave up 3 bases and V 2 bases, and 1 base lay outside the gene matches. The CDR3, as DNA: TGTGCCAGCAGCTTCGGGGGGGGCTACGAGCAGTACTTC. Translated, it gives CASSFGGGYEQYF.

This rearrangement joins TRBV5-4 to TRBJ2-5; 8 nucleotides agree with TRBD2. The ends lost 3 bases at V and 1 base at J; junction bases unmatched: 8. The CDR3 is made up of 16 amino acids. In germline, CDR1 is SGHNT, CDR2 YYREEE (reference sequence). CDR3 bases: TGTGCCAGCAGCTGGGGGGGTAGCGGGATCCAAGAGACCCAGTACTTC. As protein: CASSWGGSGIQETQYF. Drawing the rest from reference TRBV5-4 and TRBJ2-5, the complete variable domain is ETGVTQSPTHLIKTRGQQVTLRCSSQSGHNTVSWYQQALGQGPQFIFQYYREEENGRGNFPPRFSGLQFPNYSSELNVNALELDDSALYLCASSWGGSGIQETQYFGPGTRLLVL.